This TCR beta chain is from a study of vaccination and CD4 T cells after COVID-19. Whole-study findings and limits: Researchers report that a median roughly 90% of reactive clones in convalescent patients surfaced only post-vaccination. The median SARS-CoV-2-reactive clonotype number increased from roughly 21 to 40, without statistical significance.

Sequencing of the DNA from cultured CD4+ T cells was carried out with the Oncomine TCR Beta short-read assay. TCRdb ran MiXCR on the PCR reads and lists one entry per CDR3 protein. Of around 15,000 distinct CDR3 sequences in the sample, about 39% were seen once. There are 14 residues in the CDR3. V lost 1 base, J lost 6 bases, and 12 bases lay in between. Germline loops: CDR1 SGHTA, CDR2 FQGNSA. The treatment: roughly ten-day PBMC culture with coronavirus spike peptide pools or control peptides (ViraFEST assay). This clonotype was seen more than once but under ten times. Its cognate antigen is unknown.

The source material was CD4+ T cells from blood, cultured in vitro, sampled before SARS-CoV-2 vaccination. This chain links TRBV7-2 with TRBJ1-2, with TRBD1 as a possible D gene (6 bases). The clonotype originates from a human donor who had recovered from COVID-19. CDR3 protein: CASSLGRGAHGYTF. The CDR3 nucleotides are TGTGCCAGCAGCTTAGGTCGGGGGGCTCATGGCTACACCTTC. Based on the CDR3 plus reference TRBV7-2 and TRBJ1-2, the full variable domain is GAGVSQSPSNKVTEKGKDVELRCDPISGHTALYWYRQSLGQGLEFLIYFQGNSAPDKSGLPSDRFSAERTGGSVSTLTIQRTQQEDSAVYLCASSLGRGAHGYTFGSGTRLTVV.